One sample yielded the 20 T cell receptor beta chains listed below, sequenced in a study of blood T cell repertoires in COVID-19. Assay used: immunoSEQ multiplex PCR; TCRdb lists only in-frame clones, some missing. The profile shows about 480,000 clones, approximately 91% of them singletons. The sample comprised PBMCs or T cells enriched from blood (not recorded which). These receptors came from a woman aged 55-69 years who had recovered from COVID-19.

This clone occurred once. Other DNA sequences in the sample encode the same CDR3. The chain uses TRBV19 and TRBJ1-3; D remains unclear. V lost 6 bases, J lost 1 base, and 10 bases lay in between. Germline CDR1 reads LNHDA; CDR2 reads SQIVND (reference sequence). This CDR3 comprises 14 residues. The CDR3 DNA reads as TGTGCCAGTAGGAGGGCAGCATCTGGAAACACCATATATTTT. Its protein is CASRRAASGNTIYF.

Only one count was recorded for this clone. The CDR3 region has the DNA TGTGCCAGCAGCTTATGGGACAACTCCTACAATGAGCAGTTCTTC. This codes for CASSLWDNSYNEQFF. V is TRBV5-8 and J is TRBJ2-1; D is perhaps TRBD1 (6 bases). The CDR3 covers 15 residues. Trimming took 2 bases from V and 0 from J, leaving 9 bases between them. Germline assignment: CDR1 SGHTS and CDR2 YDEGEE.

The V call is TRBV11-2, the J call TRBJ1-1, with D possibly TRBD1 on 5 matching bases. CDR1 is SGHAT, CDR2 FQNNGV, per germline. V shed 5 bases and J shed 3 bases, with 19 bases lying between them. The CDR3 runs to 16 residues. The CDR3 loop is CASSPPRLGGDTEAFF. The CDR3 bases are TGTGCCAGCAGCCCCCCCCGGTTGGGGGGGGACACTGAAGCTTTCTTT. Combining the CDR3 with reference TRBV11-2 and TRBJ1-1 gives the whole variable domain EAGVAQSPRYKIIEKRQSVAFWCNPISGHATLYWYQQILGQGPKLLIQFQNNGVVDDSQLPKDRFSAERLKGVDSTLKIQPAKLEDSAVYLCASSPPRLGGDTEAFFGQGTRLTVV.

This chain links TRBV15 with TRBJ1-2; a weak D match, TRBD1 (6 bases). V was cut by 4 bases and J by 3 bases, with 9 bases left in between. Germline V gives CDR1 LNHNV, CDR2 YYDKDF (reference sequence). The CDR3 contains 13 residues. The CDR3 DNA reads TGTGCCACCAGCAACGACAGGCACTATGGCTACACCTTC. It translates to CATSNDRHYGYTF.

The CDR3 loop is CASSWDLNTEAFF. In DNA, the CDR3 is TGTGCCAGCAGCTGGGACTTGAACACTGAAGCTTTCTTT. V usage is TRBV2 and J usage is TRBJ1-1; a weak D match, TRBD1 (5 bases). CDR1 and CDR2 (germline): SNHLY, FYNNEI. The V gene lost 6 bases and the J gene lost 0 bases, with 8 bases spanning the gap. The CDR3 has 13 amino acids.

The V and J genes are TRBV25-1 and TRBJ2-5; D unclear. Between the trimmed V and J ends, which lost 3 bases and 5 bases, there was a span of 4 bases. Germline V gives CDR1 MGHDK, CDR2 SYGVNS. This CDR3 comprises 11 residues. The CDR3: CASSDRETQYF. The CDR3 DNA reads as TGTGCCAGCAGTGACCGGGAGACCCAGTACTTC.

This chain uses TRBV12-5 with TRBJ2-3; D perhaps matches TRBD1 (6 bases). V lost 2 bases, J lost 5 bases, and 17 bases lay in between. The CDR3 is 16 amino acids. The V gene's germline CDR1 is LGHNT and CDR2 FRNRAP. This chain's CDR3 is CASGLTTGVWGDTQYF. In DNA form, the CDR3 reads TGTGCTAGTGGTTTGACGACAGGCGTCTGGGGAGATACGCAGTATTTT. Drawing the rest from reference TRBV12-5 and TRBJ2-3, the complete variable domain is DARVTQTPRHKVTEMGQEVTMRCQPILGHNTVFWYRQTMMQGLELLAYFRNRAPLDDSGMPKDRFSAEMPDATLATLKIQPSEPRDSAVYFCASGLTTGVWGDTQYFGPGTRLTVL.

This chain connects TRBV10-3 to TRBJ1-3, with D tentatively TRBD1 (5 bases). Per germline, CDR1 ENHRY and CDR2 SYGVKD. Between the trimmed V and J ends, which lost 8 bases and 0 bases, there was a span of 11 bases. The CDR3 extends over 14 amino acids. CDR3 sequence: CAIGGVLSGNTIYF. CDR3 in DNA: TGTGCCATCGGGGGGGTCCTCTCTGGAAACACCATATATTTT.

This chain connects TRBV5-1 to TRBJ1-3, with unresolved D. Germline V CDR1 and CDR2: SGHRS, YFSETQ. Trimming stripped 0 bases from V and 0 bases from J, with 10 bases between. The CDR3 covers 16 residues. The CDR3: CASSLVPVDSGNTIYF. The CDR3 nucleotides read TGCGCCAGCAGCTTGGTTCCGGTTGACTCTGGAAACACCATATATTTT. Together with reference TRBV5-1 and TRBJ1-3, the CDR3 gives the full variable domain: KAGVTQTPRYLIKTRGQQVTLSCSPISGHRSVSWYQQTPGQGLQFLFEYFSETQRNKGNFPGRFSGRQFSNSRSEMNVSTLELGDSALYLCASSLVPVDSGNTIYFGEGSWLTVV.

The chain links TRBV5-5 to TRBJ2-1; 8 bases align to TRBD1. V was pared by 2 bases and J by 5 bases, with 9 bases of the junction left unmatched. CDR3 length: 16 amino acids. Germline loops: CDR1 SGHKS, CDR2 YYEKEE (reference sequence). For the CDR3, the DNA is TGTGCCAGCAGCTTCCTATTACAGGGGGAAAACAATGAGCAGTTCTTC. Protein sequence: CASSFLLQGENNEQFF.

The chain combines TRBV28 with TRBJ1-6; no clear D. The CDR3 covers 16 residues. V was clipped by 1 base and J by 0 bases, with 7 bases between them. Germline CDR1 and CDR2: MDHEN and SYDVKM. The CDR3 DNA reads TGTGCCAGCAGTTTATTCCCCAGCTCCTATAATTCACCCCTCCACTTT. Protein: CASSLFPSSYNSPLHF.

The chain combines TRBV6-5 with TRBJ2-1; 13 nucleotides align to TRBD2. The germline gives CDR1 MNHEY, CDR2 SVGAGI. CDR3 length: 15 amino acids. J lost 10 bases, V lost 6 bases, and 9 bases had no gene match. CDR3 nucleotides: TGTGCCAGCAGCCCAACTAGCGGGGGGGCAGGGGAGCAGTTCTTC. Protein product: CASSPTSGGAGEQFF.

V usage is TRBV4-2 and J usage is TRBJ1-2, with 11 nucleotides matching TRBD1. The ends lost 5 bases at V and 3 bases at J; junction bases unmatched: 5. The length of the CDR3 is 15 residues. Per germline, CDR1 LGHNA and CDR2 YNFKEQ. CDR3 bases: TGTGCCAGCAGCTCCTGGACAGGGGGCGACTATGGCTACACCTTC. Its protein product is CASSSWTGGDYGYTF.

This clone came up once. The chain employs TRBV19 and TRBJ2-3; TRBD2 agrees at 7 bases. V lost 5 bases and J lost 0; bases outside the gene matches: 8. The CDR3 covers 16 residues. Looked up from germline, CDR1 is LNHDA and CDR2 is SQIVND (reference sequence). The chain's CDR3 is CASSLSGGISTDTQYF. CDR3 sequence (DNA): TGTGCCAGTAGTTTGTCGGGGGGAATCAGCACAGATACGCAGTATTTT.

V and J are TRBV5-4 and TRBJ2-1; the match to TRBD2 covers 10 bases. In germline, CDR1 is SGHNT, CDR2 YYREEE (reference sequence). The CDR3 extends over 15 amino acids. With 3 bases clipped from V and 5 bases from J, the junction kept 5 bases outside the gene matches. The chain's CDR3 is CASSSVAGGHNEQFF. The CDR3 DNA follows: TGTGCCAGCAGCTCCGTAGCGGGGGGCCACAATGAGCAGTTCTTC.

CDR3 sequence (DNA): TGTGCCAGCTCACCGAAACAGGGTCTGGCTAACTATGGCTACACCTTC. The encoded protein is CASSPKQGLANYGYTF. The V and J genes are TRBV18 and TRBJ1-2; TRBD1 is a possible D gene (6 bases). Germline values: CDR1 KGHSH, CDR2 LQKENI. CDR3 length equals 16 residues. The V and J ends lost 3 bases and 0 bases respectively, with 14 bases between them.

The V and J genes are TRBV2 and TRBJ1-5, with 7 nucleotides matching TRBD1. Unmatched junction bases numbered 4, after V lost 8 bases and J lost 0 bases. CDR1 is SNHLY and CDR2 is FYNNEI in the germline V gene. CDR3 length: 14 residues. The chain's CDR3 is CASEQGNSNQPQHF. The CDR3, as DNA: TGTGCCAGCGAACAGGGGAATAGCAATCAGCCCCAGCATTTT.

The CDR3 nucleotides read TGTGCCAGCAGCTTACGGGGGGGCGACAGGGAGGCGTTGGATACGCAGTATTTT. Translated: CASSLRGGDREALDTQYF. The genes are TRBV7-7 and TRBJ2-3; possibly TRBD2 for D (8 bases). Germline loops: CDR1 SSHAT, CDR2 FNYEAQ (reference sequence). V was cut by 2 bases and J by 6 bases, with 24 bases left in between. CDR3 length: 18 residues. Filled out from reference TRBV7-7 and TRBJ2-3, the complete variable domain reads GAGVSQSPRYKVTKRGQDVTLRCDPISSHATLYWYQQALGQGPEFLTYFNYEAQPDKSGLPSDRFSAERPEGSISTLTIQRTEQRDSAMYRCASSLRGGDREALDTQYFGPGTRLTVL.

This CDR3 reads CASSFRTSGALTDTQYF. The CDR3 DNA reads as TGTGCCAGCAGTTTCAGGACTAGCGGGGCTCTCACAGATACGCAGTATTTT. The chain recombines TRBV27 with TRBJ2-3; 12 bases line up with TRBD2. CDR1 MNHEY and CDR2 SMNVEV come from the germline V gene (reference sequence). This CDR3 is 17 amino acids long. Trimming removed 3 bases from V and 2 bases from J; junction bases left unmatched: 6.

This chain links TRBV2 with TRBJ2-7, with TRBD1 matching over 8 bases. CDR3 length equals 13 residues. Germline CDR1 and CDR2: SNHLY and FYNNEI. Losses at the gene ends were 4 bases for V and 2 bases for J; bases not matched to a gene: 1. The CDR3 nucleotides are TGTGCCAGCAGTGGGACAGGGACCTACGAGCAGTACGTC. This codes for CASSGTGTYEQYV.